This T cell receptor (beta chain) was sequenced for a study of CD8 T cells in Susac syndrome. Random hexamers served to reverse transcribe about 0.45 to 1 ug RNA. Across 54 Vbeta and 13 Jbeta, immunoSEQ multiplex PCR amplified TCR beta CDR3. TCRdb recomputed calls from the immunoSEQ multiplex PCR reads with MiXCR, one row per CDR3 protein. The table records more than 250,000 distinct CDR3 sequences, 90% to 95% of them present only once. Trimming at V came to 5 bases and at J to 7 bases, leaving 9 bases not matched to a gene. Germline V gene data show CDR1 as SGHNT and CDR2 as YENEEA. CDR3 size: 14 residues. CD8+ and CD4+ T cells circulating in blood were sequenced for TCR beta. While CD8+ and CD4+ T cells were isolated negatively, TEMRA cells were enriched by FACS.

The receptor comes from a human donor with multiple sclerosis. Sequenced material: CD4+ T cells from PBMCs. The rearrangement uses TRBV11-3 and TRBJ1-2; 8 bases align to TRBD1. The CDR3 coding sequence is TGTGCCAGCAGCCAATCGACAGGGGCTCTTGGCTACACCTTC. Its protein is CASSQSTGALGYTF.